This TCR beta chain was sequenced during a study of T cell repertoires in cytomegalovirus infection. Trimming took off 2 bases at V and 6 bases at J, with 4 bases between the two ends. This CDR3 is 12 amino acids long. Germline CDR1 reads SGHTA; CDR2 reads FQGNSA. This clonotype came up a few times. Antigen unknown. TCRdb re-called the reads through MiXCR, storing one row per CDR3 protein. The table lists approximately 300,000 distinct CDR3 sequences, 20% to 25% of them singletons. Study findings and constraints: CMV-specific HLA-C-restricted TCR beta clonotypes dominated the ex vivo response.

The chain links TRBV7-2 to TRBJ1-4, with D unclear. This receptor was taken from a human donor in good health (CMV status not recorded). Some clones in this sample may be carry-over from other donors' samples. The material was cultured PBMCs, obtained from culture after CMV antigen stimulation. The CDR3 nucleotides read TGTGCCAGCAGCTTACAGGATGAAAAACTGTTTTTT. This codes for CASSLQDEKLFF.